Following are 8 T cell receptor beta chains from one sample sequenced in a study of blood T cell repertoires in COVID-19. TCRdb's copy holds only in-frame clones and misses some; the assay was immunoSEQ multiplex PCR. The data contain 150,000 to 200,000 clones, roughly four fifths of them singletons. Sequencing was performed on PBMCs or T cells enriched from blood (not recorded which). These receptors were taken from a man aged 50 to 60 who had recovered from COVID-19.

V and J are TRBV20-1 and TRBJ2-1; no reliable D call. The ends were cut back, 3 bases at V and 7 bases at J, with 4 bases in the middle. CDR1 is DFQATT and CDR2 is SNEGSKA in the germline V gene (reference sequence). This CDR3 spans 10 amino acids. The CDR3, as DNA: TGCAGTGCTAGGAGTAATGAGCAGTTCTTC. Translated, it gives CSARSNEQFF.

The chain combines TRBV5-1 with TRBJ2-1; no clear D. Germline lookup yields CDR1 SGHRS and CDR2 YFSETQ. This CDR3 has 15 residues. V lost 0 bases, J lost 4 bases, and 11 bases lay in between. CDR3 residues: CASSLEFQVYNEQFF. The CDR3 coding sequence is TGCGCCAGCAGCTTGGAGTTCCAGGTTTACAATGAGCAGTTCTTC.

The chain joins TRBV5-5 to TRBJ1-5; D not certain. Trimming stripped 0 bases from V and 7 bases from J, with 11 bases between. Per the germline V gene, CDR1 is SGHKS and CDR2 is YYEKEE (reference sequence). This CDR3 contains 14 residues. The CDR3 protein is CASSLGEDGQPQHF. CDR3 sequence (DNA): TGTGCCAGCAGCTTGGGCGAAGACGGGCAGCCCCAGCATTTT.

The rearrangement joins TRBV28 to TRBJ1-2; the match to TRBD1 covers 9 bases. This CDR3 spans 14 amino acids. The trim removed 0 bases at V and 7 bases at J, leaving 3 bases unmatched. Germline V gives CDR1 MDHEN, CDR2 SYDVKM. CDR3 in amino acids: CASSLWTGGGGYTF. CDR3 coding DNA: TGTGCCAGCAGTTTATGGACAGGGGGAGGTGGCTACACCTTC.

The V gene is TRBV5-1, the J gene TRBJ2-1, with D perhaps matching TRBD2 (5 bases). There are 15 residues in the CDR3. In germline, CDR1 is SGHRS, CDR2 YFSETQ. Trimming left V 6 bases short and J 6 bases short, with 19 bases between. The CDR3 loop is CASTPSGVGFNEQFF. In nucleotides, the CDR3 is TGCGCCAGCACCCCTTCCGGGGTAGGATTCAATGAGCAGTTCTTC.

The J gene is TRBJ2-1, the V gene TRBV13, with 7 bases fitting TRBD1. The CDR3 covers 15 residues. Per germline, CDR1 PRHDT and CDR2 FYEKMQ (reference sequence). Trimming took 5 bases from V and 0 from J; bases not matched to a gene: 4. The CDR3 spells CASSTTGLSYNEQFF. As DNA, the CDR3 is TGTGCCAGCAGCACGACAGGGCTCTCCTACAATGAGCAGTTCTTC. Looking up the rest from reference TRBV13 and TRBJ2-1 gives the full variable domain: AAGVIQSPRHLIKEKRETATLKCYPIPRHDTVYWYQQGPGQDPQFLISFYEKMQSDKGSIPDRFSAQQFSDYHSELNMSSLELGDSALYFCASSTTGLSYNEQFFGPGTRLTVL.

The chain employs TRBV5-6 and TRBJ2-3, with D possibly being TRBD2 (5 bases). The V end lost 5 bases, the J end lost 1 base, and 23 bases lay between the germline ends. The CDR3 has 18 residues. Germline assignment: CDR1 SGHDT and CDR2 YYEEEE. CDR3 bases: TGTGCCAGCAGGGTGGGCGGGCAACCCTACCCCGGCACAGATACGCAGTATTTT. Amino acid sequence: CASRVGGQPYPGTDTQYF.

This rearrangement joins TRBV27 to TRBJ2-7; 9 bases agree with TRBD1. The V gene's germline CDR1 is MNHEY and CDR2 SMNVEV (reference sequence). The CDR3 runs 15 residues. The V gene end was trimmed by 0 bases and the J gene end by 4 bases; junction bases not matched to a gene: 4. The CDR3 sequence is CASSLSGTGRYEQYF. Here the CDR3 DNA reads TGTGCCAGCAGTTTATCCGGGACAGGGAGATACGAGCAGTACTTC.